Presented here are 17 T cell receptor beta chains from one specimen sequenced in a study of shared clonotypes between healthy human individuals. Naive CD8 cells, CD45RO-negative and positively selected for CCR7, excluded terminally differentiated effector memory CD45RA+ cells. TCRdb's copy holds only in-frame clones and misses some; the assay was immunoSEQ multiplex PCR. The sample holds over 800,000 clones; approximately 92% are singletons and the top ten take 24%. Material: naive CD8+ T cells sorted from blood. These receptors were taken from a man aged 30-40 years in good health.

The chain uses TRBV4-3 and TRBJ2-7; D is undetermined. CDR3 size: 13 residues. Per germline, CDR1 LGHNA and CDR2 YSLEER. The V end lost 2 bases, the J end lost 1 base, and 6 bases lay between the germline ends. CDR3 sequence reads: CASSQTRSYEQYF. Written as DNA, the CDR3 is TGCGCCAGCAGCCAAACAAGGTCCTACGAGCAGTACTTC.

The rearrangement uses TRBV2 and TRBJ2-7; D perhaps matches TRBD1 (6 bases). The V and J ends lost 6 bases and 5 bases respectively, with 20 bases between them. Germline V gene data show CDR1 as SNHLY and CDR2 as FYNNEI. The CDR3 sequence is 15 residues long. CDR3 protein: CASRGVQGNVDEQYF. The CDR3 coding sequence is TGTGCCAGCAGAGGAGTGCAGGGGAATGTTGACGAGCAGTACTTC.

This clone was counted between two and nine times. At one end the junction does not follow the germline gene, possibly because of a read error. The V call is TRBV11-1, the J call TRBJ2-1; TRBD2 matches at 8 bases. The CDR3 is 13 amino acids. From germline, CDR1 is SGHAT and CDR2 FQDESV (reference sequence). DNA for the CDR3: TGTGCCAGCAGCCTAGCGGGTTCCAATGAGCAGTTCTTC. Translation: CASSLAGSNEQFF.

In the case of this clone: The same CDR3 arises from other DNA sequences in this sample as well. The rearrangement links TRBV28 to TRBJ2-7, with TRBD1 identical over 7 bases. J lost 1 base, V lost 2 bases, and 2 bases had no gene match. The CDR3 is 14 amino acids. CDR1 and CDR2 from the germline V gene are MDHEN and SYDVKM. CDR3 DNA: TGTGCCAGCAGTTTAAGGGGGCCTTCCTACGAGCAGTACTTC. It is translated as CASSLRGPSYEQYF. Full variable domain (rest looked up from reference TRBV28 and TRBJ2-7): DVKVTQSSRYLVKRTGEKVFLECVQDMDHENMFWYRQDPGLGLRLIYFSYDVKMKEKGDIPEGYSVSREKKERFSLILESASTNQTSMYLCASSLRGPSYEQYFGPGTRLTVT.

The gene calls are TRBV19 and TRBJ1-5; D remains unclear. The CDR3 extends over 14 amino acids. CDR1 is LNHDA, CDR2 SQIVND, per germline (reference sequence). The V end was cut by 5 bases, the J end by 0 bases, with 8 bases between. In DNA form, the CDR3 reads TGTGCCAGTAGTGAGAAACGTAGCAATCAGCCCCAGCATTTT. Amino acids: CASSEKRSNQPQHF.

The chain recombines TRBV6-5 with TRBJ2-3; D not certain. CDR3 length: 16 residues. The ends were cut back, 0 bases at V and 3 bases at J, with 13 bases in the middle. Germline CDR1 and CDR2: MNHEY and SVGAGI. CDR3 amino acids: CASSYSWVPGTDTQYF. CDR3 nucleotides: TGTGCCAGCAGTTACTCATGGGTTCCGGGTACAGATACGCAGTATTTT.

CDR3 protein: CASSLGGYTF. CDR3 DNA: TGTGCCAGCAGTTTAGGAGGCTACACCTTC. V usage is TRBV27 and J usage is TRBJ1-2; D is unclear. Trimming removed 2 bases at V and 8 bases at J, with 3 bases between. CDR1 and CDR2 from the germline V gene are MNHEY and SMNVEV (reference sequence). The CDR3 spans 10 residues.

This chain connects TRBV21-1 to TRBJ2-7; the listed D gene, TRBD2, was not tested against the DNA. TRBV21-1 is an annotated pseudogene. This CDR3 comprises 19 residues. The CDR3 bases are TGTGCCAGCAGCAATCTGGTGGGACTAGCGGGAGTCGTCGGCTACGAGCAGTACTTC. The encoded protein is CASSNLVGLAGVVGYEQYF.

The CDR3 loop reads CASGARSLRVTQYF. CDR3 coding DNA: TGTGCCAGCGGGGCCCGCAGCCTCCGGGTTACGCAGTATTTT. The rearrangement joins TRBV6-1 to TRBJ2-3; TRBD1 might be the D (5 bases). Germline V gene sequence: CDR1 MNHNS, CDR2 SASEGT. The V end was cut by 8 bases, the J end by 8 bases, with 20 bases between. CDR3 size: 14 residues.

The rearrangement joins TRBV7-6 to TRBJ2-7, with a tentative D call TRBD2 (6 bases). The length of the CDR3 is 15 residues. V was trimmed by 1 base and J by 1 base, leaving 11 bases between them. Germline V gene data show CDR1 as SGHVS and CDR2 as FNYEAQ. The CDR3 reads CASSLGGTGSYEQYF. CDR3 sequence (DNA): TGTGCCAGCAGCTTAGGGGGGACTGGATCCTACGAGCAGTACTTC.

This rearrangement joins TRBV19 to TRBJ2-1; TRBD2 agrees at 8 bases. The CDR3 extends over 21 amino acids. In germline, CDR1 is LNHDA, CDR2 SQIVND (reference sequence). Germline trimming cut 6 bases from V and 1 base from J; bases unmatched to any gene: 23. The CDR3 DNA sequence: TGTGCCAGTAGCGACAAACCTAAAAGTAGCGGGGCGTTTATATCCTACAATGAGCAGTTCTTC. Residues: CASSDKPKSSGAFISYNEQFF.

Notes on this clone: This sequence may be a read error, since a much larger clone differs from it by one base. V and J are TRBV7-9 and TRBJ2-7; 9 bases fit TRBD1. This CDR3 spans 13 amino acids. CDR1 is SEHNR and CDR2 is FQNEAQ in the germline V gene (reference sequence). V was pared by 4 bases and J by 5 bases, with 3 bases of the junction left unmatched. CDR3 loop: CASSWDRDHEQYF. CDR3 coding DNA: TGTGCCAGCAGCTGGGACAGGGACCACGAGCAGTACTTC. Complete variable domain (other parts from reference TRBV7-9 and TRBJ2-7): DTGVSQNPRHKITKRGQNVTFRCDPISEHNRLYWYRQTLGQGPEFLTYFQNEAQLEKSRLLSDRFSAERPKGSFSTLEIQRTEQGDSAMYLCASSWDRDHEQYFGPGTRLTVT.

In regard to this clone: This CDR3 is also generated by other DNA sequences in the sample. V gene TRBV27 combines with J gene TRBJ2-6; D uncertain. The V gene's germline CDR1 is MNHEY and CDR2 SMNVEV (reference sequence). V lost 5 bases, J lost 4 bases, and 9 bases lay in between. The CDR3 sequence is 14 residues long. The CDR3 DNA reads TGTGCCAGCAGTCCTTCTTCCGGGGCCAACGTCCTGACTTTC. This codes for CASSPSSGANVLTF.

V is TRBV28 and J is TRBJ1-2, with a possible D match to TRBD1 (6 bases). This CDR3 region has 18 residues. Trimming stripped 6 bases from V and 10 bases from J, with 33 bases between. The germline V gene has CDR1 MDHEN and CDR2 SYDVKM. The CDR3, as DNA: TGTGCCAGCAGCTCCACGTACAGGGCGCGTATTTCCGGGGTTGCCTACACCTTC. This codes for CASSSTYRARISGVAYTF.

The CDR3 nucleotides are TGTGCCAGCAGATCGGACAGGGGGGAGTATGGCTACACCTTC. Encoded protein: CASRSDRGEYGYTF. The J gene is TRBJ1-2, the V gene TRBV27; the match to TRBD1 covers 10 bases. Trimming at V came to 6 bases and at J to 5 bases, leaving 6 bases not matched to a gene. The V gene's germline CDR1 is MNHEY and CDR2 SMNVEV (reference sequence). This CDR3 contains 14 residues.

The chain couples TRBV6-1 to TRBJ2-1; D gene unclear. The ends were cut back, 2 bases at V and 6 bases at J, with 8 bases in the middle. This CDR3 has 13 residues. In germline, CDR1 is MNHNS, CDR2 SASEGT. Here the CDR3 reads CASSEMVANEQFF. In DNA form, the CDR3 reads TGTGCCAGCAGTGAAATGGTAGCCAATGAGCAGTTCTTC.

The chain couples TRBV29-1 to TRBJ2-1; a weak D match, TRBD1 (6 bases). The V end was cut by 1 base, the J end by 6 bases, with 13 bases between. The germline V gene has CDR1 SQVTM and CDR2 ANQGSEA. This CDR3 is built from 14 residues. The CDR3 sequence: CSVEGRTASNEQFF. CDR3 in DNA: TGCAGCGTTGAAGGGAGGACAGCCAGCAATGAGCAGTTCTTC.